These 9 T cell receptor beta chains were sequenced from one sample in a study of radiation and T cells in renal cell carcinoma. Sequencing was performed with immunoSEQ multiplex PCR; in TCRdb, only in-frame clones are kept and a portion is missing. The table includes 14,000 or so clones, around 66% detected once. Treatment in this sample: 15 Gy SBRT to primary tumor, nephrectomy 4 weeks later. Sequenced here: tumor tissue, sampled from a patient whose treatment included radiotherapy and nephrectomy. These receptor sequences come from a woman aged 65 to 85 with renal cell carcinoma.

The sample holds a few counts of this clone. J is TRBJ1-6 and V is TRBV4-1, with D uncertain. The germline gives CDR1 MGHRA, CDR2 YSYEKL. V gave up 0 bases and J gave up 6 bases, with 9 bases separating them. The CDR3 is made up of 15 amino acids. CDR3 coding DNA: TGCGCCAGCAGCCAAGATCAGGTCCGTAATTCACCCCTCCACTTT. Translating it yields CASSQDQVRNSPLHF.

The CDR3 DNA reads as TGTGCCAGCAGGAGAGGGACAGGGGTGCCTAGTGAGCAGTTCTTC. Amino acid sequence: CASRRGTGVPSEQFF. V and J are TRBV6-5 and TRBJ2-1; 10 bases map to TRBD1. CDR1 is MNHEY and CDR2 is SVGAGI in the germline V gene. This CDR3 has 15 residues. With 6 bases clipped from V and 9 bases from J, the junction kept 11 bases outside the gene matches.

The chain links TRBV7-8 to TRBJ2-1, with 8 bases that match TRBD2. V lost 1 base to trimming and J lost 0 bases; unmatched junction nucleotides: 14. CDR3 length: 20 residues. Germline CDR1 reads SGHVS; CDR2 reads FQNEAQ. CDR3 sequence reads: CASSLGYSGEKASSYNEQFF. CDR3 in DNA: TGTGCCAGCAGCTTAGGGTATAGCGGGGAGAAAGCGAGCTCCTACAATGAGCAGTTCTTC.

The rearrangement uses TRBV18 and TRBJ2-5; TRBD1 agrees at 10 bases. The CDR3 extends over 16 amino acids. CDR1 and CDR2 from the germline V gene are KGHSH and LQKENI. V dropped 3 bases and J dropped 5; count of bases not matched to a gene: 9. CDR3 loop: CASSPGRQGAGETQYF. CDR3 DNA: TGTGCCAGCTCACCGGGACGACAGGGGGCCGGGGAGACCCAGTACTTC.

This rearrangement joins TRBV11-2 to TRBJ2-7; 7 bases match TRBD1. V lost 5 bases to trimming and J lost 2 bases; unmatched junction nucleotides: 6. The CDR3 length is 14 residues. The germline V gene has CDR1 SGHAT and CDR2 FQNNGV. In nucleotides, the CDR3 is TGTGCCAGCAGCCTGTACAGGGGACCCTACGAGCAGTACTTC. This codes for CASSLYRGPYEQYF.

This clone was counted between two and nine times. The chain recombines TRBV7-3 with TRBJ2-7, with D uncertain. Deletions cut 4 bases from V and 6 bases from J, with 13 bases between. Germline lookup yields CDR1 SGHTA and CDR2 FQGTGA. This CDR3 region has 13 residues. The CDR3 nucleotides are TGTGCCAGCAGCTACGACTCGCCGGGCGAGCAGTACTTC. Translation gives CASSYDSPGEQYF.

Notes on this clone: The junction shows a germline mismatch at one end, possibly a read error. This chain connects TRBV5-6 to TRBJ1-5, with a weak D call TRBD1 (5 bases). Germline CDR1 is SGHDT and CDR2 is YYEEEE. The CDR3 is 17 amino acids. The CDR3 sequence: CARSLWGGDGSNQPQHF. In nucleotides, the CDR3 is TGTGCCCGCAGCTTGTGGGGGGGGGATGGTAGCAATCAGCCCCAGCATTTT.

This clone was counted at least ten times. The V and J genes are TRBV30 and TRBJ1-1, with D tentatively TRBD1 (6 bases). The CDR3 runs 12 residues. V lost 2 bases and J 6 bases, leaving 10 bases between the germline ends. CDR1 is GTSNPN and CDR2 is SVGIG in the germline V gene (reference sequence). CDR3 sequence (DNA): TGTGCCTGGAGTAAACAGGGCTCTGAAGCTTTCTTT. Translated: CAWSKQGSEAFF.

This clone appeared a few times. The CDR3 DNA reads as TGTGCCGGAGCGACAGGGGGCTCTCAGCCCCAGCATTTT. Protein: CAGATGGSQPQHF. This rearrangement joins TRBV6-1 to TRBJ1-5, with 10 bases aligning to TRBD1. Germline values: CDR1 MNHNS, CDR2 SASEGT. This CDR3 region has 13 residues. The trim removed 11 bases at V and 6 bases at J, leaving 7 bases unmatched.